These 18 T cell receptor beta chains were all obtained from the same sample, sequenced in a study of CD8 T cells in ankylosing spondylitis. Study results and limitations: A TCR beta motif made of about eight highly homologous variants seemed typical of ankylosing spondylitis blood.

Their antigen targets remain unknown. One entry per CDR3 protein results from TCRdb running MiXCR on the 5' RACE reads. The sample has 700,000 to 850,000 distinct CDR3 sequences, about an eighth seen once. The specimen was blood, either unsorted or a sorted T cell fraction (not recorded which). These receptors were obtained from a male donor with ankylosing spondylitis.

This clonotype was recorded a few times. The chain is built from TRBV6-1 and TRBJ1-4; D possibly corresponds to TRBD1 (6 bases). Germline lookup yields CDR1 MNHNS and CDR2 SASEGT. This CDR3 comprises 15 residues. Trimming shortened V by 6 bases and J by 8 bases, and 19 bases separated the two germline ends. The CDR3 bases are TGTGCCAGCAGCCTGGGGCAGGGGTCGAAAGAAAAACTGTTTTTT. Translation: CASSLGQGSKEKLFF.

In DNA form, the CDR3 reads TGTGCCAGCAGCTTAACGGTAGGGCCTCCCACAGATACGCAGTATTTT. This sequence encodes CASSLTVGPPTDTQYF. The chain has TRBV7-3 and TRBJ2-3; D is unresolved. Trimming removed 0 bases at V and 2 bases at J, with 12 bases between. CDR1 and CDR2 from the germline V gene are SGHTA and FQGTGA. The CDR3 runs 16 residues. The full variable domain, with the rest looked up from reference TRBV7-3 and TRBJ2-3, is GAGVSQTPSNKVTEKGKYVELRCDPISGHTALYWYRQSLGQGPEFLIYFQGTGAADDSGLPNDRFFAVRPEGSVSTLKIQRTERGDSAVYLCASSLTVGPPTDTQYFGPGTRLTVL.

This clonotype appeared a few times. An end of the junction differs from the germline gene, which may be a read error. The rearrangement joins TRBV7-7 to TRBJ2-7, with 8 bases fitting TRBD1. Germline-derived CDR1 and CDR2 are SSHAT and FNYEAQ (reference sequence). The CDR3 covers 14 residues. The CDR3 sequence: CASSPGGMTYEQYF. The CDR3 region has the DNA TGTGCTAGCAGCCCAGGGGGCATGACCTACGAGCAGTACTTC.

This clonotype was found a few times. The CDR3, as DNA: TGCAGTGCCAGGGAGGGGAGCATGAACACTGAAGCTTTCTTT. The encoded protein is CSAREGSMNTEAFF. The V call is TRBV20-1, the J call TRBJ1-1; maybe TRBD1 (5 bases). The germline V and J ends were trimmed by 6 bases and 0 bases, with 14 bases remaining between them. The CDR3 has 14 residues. Looked up from germline, CDR1 is DFQATT and CDR2 is SNEGSKA (reference sequence).

The chain links TRBV20-1 to TRBJ2-1; 8 positions match TRBD1. The V and J ends lost 6 bases and 7 bases, in that order; junction bases with no gene match: 5. Per germline, CDR1 DFQATT and CDR2 SNEGSKA (reference sequence). The CDR3 consists of 12 residues. The CDR3 protein is CSAYHRGNEQFF. CDR3 DNA sequence: TGCAGTGCATACCACAGGGGGAATGAGCAGTTCTTC.

This clonotype was found many times. This chain connects TRBV12-3 or TRBV12-4 to TRBJ1-5; D is perhaps TRBD1 (5 bases). V was cut by 4 bases and J by 4 bases, with 11 bases left in between. The CDR3 is 14 residues long. The CDR3 region has the DNA TGTGCCAGCAGTTCCGGGACGGTTAATCAGCCCCAGCATTTT. Its translation is CASSSGTVNQPQHF.

This CDR3 reads CASMGHKFEQYF. The CDR3 region has the DNA TGTGCCAGCATGGGACATAAATTCGAGCAGTACTTC. J is TRBJ2-7 and V is TRBV2, with D possibly matching TRBD1 (6 bases). The CDR3 runs to 12 residues. With 7 bases removed from V and 6 bases from J, the gap between germline ends came to 13 bases. Germline V gene lookup returns CDR1 SNHLY and CDR2 FYNNEI.

This clonotype was seen a few times. V usage is TRBV7-2 and J usage is TRBJ1-5, with TRBD1 matching 7 bases. The CDR3 runs 13 residues. J was trimmed by 5 bases and V by 6 bases; bases with no gene match: 4. Germline lookup yields CDR1 SGHTA and CDR2 FQGNSA. CDR3: CASRPDRDQPQHF. DNA of the CDR3: TGTGCCAGCAGACCAGACAGGGATCAGCCCCAGCATTTT. The complete variable domain, with remaining parts taken from reference TRBV7-2 and TRBJ1-5, reads GAGVSQSPSNKVTEKGKDVELRCDPISGHTALYWYRQSLGQGLEFLIYFQGNSAPDKSGLPSDRFSAERTGGSVSTLTIQRTQQEDSAVYLCASRPDRDQPQHFGDGTRLSIL.

V gene TRBV20-1 combines with J gene TRBJ1-5; 10 positions match TRBD1. The V and J ends lost 6 bases and 0 bases, in that order; junction bases with no gene match: 2. The germline gives CDR1 DFQATT, CDR2 SNEGSKA (reference sequence). The CDR3 covers 14 residues. The CDR3 is CSAGQGDSNQPQHF. CDR3 nucleotides: TGCAGTGCCGGACAGGGGGATAGCAATCAGCCCCAGCATTTT.

This clonotype has more than one count but fewer than ten. The chain couples TRBV7-9 to TRBJ2-7; D is unclear. CDR3 length equals 11 residues. CDR1 is SEHNR, CDR2 FQNEAQ, per germline (reference sequence). V shed 11 bases and J shed 6 bases, with 14 bases lying between them. The chain's CDR3 is CAVGSLGEQYF. CDR3 DNA: TGTGCCGTCGGCTCCCTCGGCGAGCAGTACTTC. The whole variable domain, filled in from reference TRBV7-9 and TRBJ2-7, reads DTGVSQNPRHKITKRGQNVTFRCDPISEHNRLYWYRQTLGQGPEFLTYFQNEAQLEKSRLLSDRFSAERPKGSFSTLEIQRTEQGDSAMYLCAVGSLGEQYFGPGTRLTVT.

This clonotype has a handful of counts. The genes are TRBV20-1 and TRBJ1-2, with TRBD1 as a possible D gene (6 bases). Germline loops: CDR1 DFQATT, CDR2 SNEGSKA (reference sequence). CDR3 length equals 12 residues. Trimming took off 4 bases at V and 5 bases at J, with 11 bases between the two ends. The CDR3 nucleotides read TGCAGTGCTACCCCCGGACAGTATGGCTACACCTTC. This sequence encodes CSATPGQYGYTF.

The table lists this clonotype with many counts. The chain has TRBV20-1 and TRBJ2-1, with a weak D call TRBD1 (5 bases). Trimming took 6 bases from V and 7 from J, leaving 16 bases between them. CDR1 DFQATT and CDR2 SNEGSKA come from the germline V gene (reference sequence). This CDR3 spans 13 amino acids. In nucleotides, the CDR3 is TGCAGTGCCGAAAGGGGTAGCAGGAATGAGCAGTTCTTC. Protein sequence: CSAERGSRNEQFF.

V gene TRBV4-3 combines with J gene TRBJ2-4, with 12 bases matching TRBD2. The CDR3 runs to 18 residues. V was pared by 3 bases and J by 8 bases, with 14 bases of the junction left unmatched. Per germline, CDR1 LGHNA and CDR2 YSLEER. CDR3 in DNA: TGCGCCAGCAGCCAGACGAGTTCTAGCGGGGGGGAATGGGACATTCAGTACTTC. It yields the protein CASSQTSSSGGEWDIQYF.

This chain connects TRBV5-6 to TRBJ2-7; 9 bases line up with TRBD1. Germline loops: CDR1 SGHDT, CDR2 YYEEEE. Trimming cost V 3 bases and J 0 bases; bases outside gene matches: 10. There are 17 residues in the CDR3. For the CDR3, the DNA is TGTGCCAGCAGCTGGAGGGGACAGGGCTTAAACTCCTACGAGCAGTACTTC. This encodes CASSWRGQGLNSYEQYF.

The chain joins TRBV6-2 or TRBV6-3 to TRBJ2-7; 8 bases line up with TRBD1. Germline V gene sequence: CDR1 MNHEY, CDR2 SVGEGT. The J segment lost 6 bases and the V segment lost 6 bases, leaving 4 bases of the junction unmatched. The CDR3 consists of 12 residues. The CDR3 DNA sequence: TGTGCCAGCAGGTACGACAGGGGCGAGCAGTACTTC. Protein: CASRYDRGEQYF.

This clonotype appeared a few times. Because the CDR3 is missing its conserved closing phenylalanine or tryptophan, this is likely a read error. Because the CDR3's place on the DNA is in doubt, the DNA is left out and the CDR3 is given as listed by TCRdb. The CDR3 loop reads CASSQGGGATFL. The genes are TRBV3-1 and TRBJ1-1. Germline lookup yields CDR1 LGHDT and CDR2 YNNKEL (reference sequence). 12 amino acids form the CDR3, both terminal residues included.

The chain has TRBV15 and TRBJ2-1; D uncertain. The V gene's germline CDR1 is LNHNV and CDR2 YYDKDF (reference sequence). The CDR3 spans 13 residues. The V and J ends lost 0 bases and 6 bases respectively, with 6 bases between them. The CDR3: CATSRDLANEQFF. CDR3 DNA sequence: TGTGCCACCAGCAGAGATCTGGCCAATGAGCAGTTCTTC. The full variable domain, completed using reference TRBV15 and TRBJ2-1, is DAMVIQNPRYQVTQFGKPVTLSCSQTLNHNVMYWYQQKSSQAPKLLFHYYDKDFNNEADTPDNFQSRRPNTSFCFLDIRSPGLGDTAMYLCATSRDLANEQFFGPGTRLTVL.

This clonotype occurred a few times. The V call is TRBV20-1, the J call TRBJ2-1, with 13 bases matching TRBD2. This CDR3 has 17 amino acids. Germline CDR1 and CDR2: DFQATT and SNEGSKA (reference sequence). V shed 6 bases and J 6 bases; nucleotides not matched to a gene: 14. The CDR3 nucleotides read TGCAGTGCCGCCTGGACTAGCGGGAGAGGGGGGCCCAATGAGCAGTTCTTC. Translation: CSAAWTSGRGGPNEQFF.